This TCR beta chain appears in the sequencing data of a study of OX40 agonist ivuxolimab in advanced cancers. Study-wide background: While on treatment, patients had intravenous ivuxolimab at 0.01 to 10 mg/kg every 2 weeks.

Sequenced by immunoSEQ multiplex PCR; TCRdb stores in-frame clones only, minus some. Here the sample spans tens of thousands of clones, approximately 84% being singletons. On this clone: What it binds is not known.

CDR1 is KGHSH, CDR2 LQKENI, per germline. Trimming took 3 bases from V and 6 from J, leaving 18 bases between them. This CDR3 region has 16 residues. Study results and limitations: Not determined was the antigen specificity of the expanded peripheral T cells. Expanded clones tended on average to be more numerous among CD8+ T cells than CD4+.

This specimen consisted of CD4+ or CD8+ T cells sorted from blood, obtained in a trial of the OX40 agonist ivuxolimab. The origin of this receptor is an adult with an advanced solid tumor such as melanoma, head and neck, liver or kidney cancer. The rearrangement uses TRBV18 and TRBJ2-1; D is unresolved. CDR3 amino acids: CASSPEIERNPNEQFF. The CDR3 DNA reads TGTGCCAGCTCACCCGAGATCGAGCGAAACCCCAATGAGCAGTTCTTC.